This is a list of T cell receptor beta chains from one sample in a study of cytomegalovirus exposure and HLA in healthy donors. Libraries were prepared by immunoSEQ multiplex PCR; TCRdb keeps only in-frame clonotypes and omits some of them. The sample lists about 180,000 clones; about 86% were seen once. The source material was PBMCs. The source is a woman aged 30 to 39 in good health and CMV-seronegative. Each CDR3 is given with its conserved first and last residue. A D gene is named only where the DNA matches it firmly. Clone size, where shown, is once, few, many, or a class for clones that have expanded.

clone size: .
D gene: TRBD1
J gene: TRBJ1-5
V gene: TRBV30
CDR3 DNA: TGTGCCTGGAGTCCGGGACAGGGAGGGTTAAACCAGCCCCAGCATTTT
CDR3 protein: CAWSPGQGGLNQPQHF

clone size: once
D gene: .
J gene: TRBJ2-7
V gene: TRBV5-1
CDR3 DNA: TGCGCCAGCAGCTTGGAGCGGCAGGCCTACGAGCAGTACTTC
CDR3 protein: CASSLERQAYEQYF

clone size: .
D gene: TRBD1
J gene: TRBJ1-1
V gene: TRBV10-3
CDR3 DNA: TGTGCCATCACTTCACTTGACAGGGACACCGAAGCTTTCTTT
CDR3 protein: CAITSLDRDTEAFF

clone size: .
D gene: TRBD1
J gene: TRBJ1-2
V gene: TRBV5-6
CDR3 DNA: TGTGCCAGCAGCGTACTAACAGGGGACTATGGCTACACCTTC
CDR3 protein: CASSVLTGDYGYTF

clone size: .
D gene: .
J gene: TRBJ1-6
V gene: TRBV9
CDR3 DNA: TGTGCCAGCAGCCTCGGGACAAGCAATTCACCCCTCCACTTT
CDR3 protein: CASSLGTSNSPLHF

clone size: .
D gene: .
J gene: TRBJ2-7
V gene: TRBV29-1
CDR3 DNA: TGCAGCGTTGCCACACAAGTTTACGAGCAGTACTTC
CDR3 protein: CSVATQVYEQYF

clone size: .
D gene: TRBD2
J gene: TRBJ2-2
V gene: TRBV28
CDR3 DNA: TGTGCCAGCCTTGCGGGGGGTCCCACCGGGGAGCTGTTTTTT
CDR3 protein: CASLAGGPTGELFF

clone size: .
D gene: TRBD1
J gene: TRBJ1-2
V gene: TRBV28
CDR3 DNA: TGTGCCAGCAGTAAACAGGGGGCTGGCTATGGCTACACCTTC
CDR3 protein: CASSKQGAGYGYTF

clone size: .
D gene: TRBD1
J gene: TRBJ2-6
V gene: TRBV7-3
CDR3 DNA: TGTGCCAGCAGCTTACAGGGGGCGGCTGGGGCCAACGGCCTGACTTTC
CDR3 protein: CASSLQGAAGANGLTF

clone size: few
D gene: .
J gene: TRBJ2-5
V gene: TRBV9
CDR3 DNA: TGTGCCAGCAGCGTAGAGGAGGGGAGGGAGACCCAGTACTTC
CDR3 protein: CASSVEEGRETQYF

clone size: .
D gene: TRBD1
J gene: TRBJ2-3
V gene: TRBV7-9
CDR3 DNA: TGTGCCAGCAGCTTCCTCCGGGACAGGGGAAAGACTAGCACAGATACGCAGTATTTT
CDR3 protein: CASSFLRDRGKTSTDTQYF

clone size: .
D gene: TRBD1
J gene: TRBJ1-3
V gene: TRBV6-1
CDR3 DNA: TGTGCCAGCAGCGGACAGGTTATAACCGGCATATATTTT
CDR3 protein: CASSGQVITGIYF